Shown below are 10 T cell receptor beta chains from a single sample sequenced in a study of blood T cell repertoires in COVID-19. Profiling relied on immunoSEQ multiplex PCR, and the TCRdb table lists in-frame clones only, not all of them. In the table there are under 150,000 clones, about 79% of which are singletons. The material sequenced was peripheral blood. Receptor source: a woman of 80 years or more with active or convalescent COVID-19.

This chain connects TRBV19 to TRBJ1-2; D might be TRBD1 (5 bases). The germline CDR1 and CDR2 sequences are LNHDA and SQIVND (reference sequence). Trimming took 5 bases from V and 4 from J, leaving 17 bases between them. The CDR3 runs to 15 residues. CDR3 in amino acids: CASSHTLAGPYGYTF. The CDR3 nucleotides are TGTGCCAGTAGTCATACACTCGCGGGGCCCTATGGCTACACCTTC.

CDR3 DNA: TGTGCCAGCAGCCAATTAGGGACTAGCGGAACAGATACGCAGTATTTT. Translating gives CASSQLGTSGTDTQYF. The chain uses TRBV16 and TRBJ2-3; 11 nucleotides match TRBD2. The J segment lost 3 bases and the V segment lost 1 base, leaving 3 bases of the junction unmatched. The CDR3 totals 16 residues. The germline CDR1 and CDR2 sequences are KGHSY and FQNENV.

This rearrangement joins TRBV11-2 to TRBJ2-5; possibly TRBD1 for D (5 bases). Germline CDR1 and CDR2: SGHAT and FQNNGV. Trimming pared 0 bases from V and 3 bases from J, leaving 14 bases between. The CDR3 consists of 16 residues. The CDR3 DNA sequence: TGTGCCAGCAGCTTAGATCTCCCAGGGCCCGAAGAGACCCAGTACTTC. This encodes CASSLDLPGPEETQYF.

The rearrangement joins TRBV9 to TRBJ2-5; 11 bases line up with TRBD2. The CDR3 extends over 18 amino acids. Germline loops: CDR1 SGDLS, CDR2 YYNGEE. Trimming removed 3 bases from V and 4 bases from J; junction bases left unmatched: 14. The CDR3 region has the DNA TGTGCCAGCAGCGCCCACCCCAGGGGTAGCGGGGGGGGAGAGACCCAGTACTTC. Translated, it gives CASSAHPRGSGGGETQYF.

The CDR3 sequence is CASSLAGGGLREQYF. The CDR3 DNA sequence: TGTGCCAGCAGCCTAGCAGGCGGGGGGTTGCGCGAGCAGTACTTC. The gene calls are TRBV14 and TRBJ2-7, with 8 bases lining up with TRBD2. After removal of 4 bases from V and 6 bases from J, the junction contained 11 bases not matched to a gene. Per germline, CDR1 SGHDN and CDR2 FVKESK. This CDR3 is 15 amino acids long.

The rearrangement joins TRBV28 to TRBJ2-4; 10 nucleotides align to TRBD2. CDR3 length: 21 residues. Trimming removed 3 bases from V and 2 bases from J; junction bases left unmatched: 19. Germline CDR1 MDHEN, CDR2 SYDVKM. CDR3: CASSFNPRVAGGGGTKNIQYF. CDR3 in DNA: TGTGCCAGCAGTTTTAATCCCCGGGTAGCGGGGGGAGGAGGAACCAAAAACATTCAGTACTTC.

V gene TRBV20-1 combines with J gene TRBJ2-3, with 7 bases lining up with TRBD2. CDR1 is DFQATT and CDR2 is SNEGSKA in the germline V gene (reference sequence). This CDR3 has 14 residues. V shed 3 bases and J 0 bases; nucleotides not matched to a gene: 3. In nucleotides, the CDR3 is TGCAGTGCTAGTCTAGCGGCGAGCACAGATACGCAGTATTTT. As protein: CSASLAASTDTQYF.

The rearrangement joins TRBV4-2 to TRBJ1-1; D remains ambiguous. CDR1 and CDR2 (germline): LGHNA, YNFKEQ. The CDR3 has 14 residues. With 0 bases removed from V and 2 bases from J, the gap between germline ends came to 7 bases. CDR3 sequence reads: CASSQDGGNTEAFF. CDR3 bases: TGTGCCAGCAGCCAAGATGGAGGAAACACTGAAGCTTTCTTT.

This clone has only a few counts. The chain joins TRBV18 to TRBJ1-3; D remains ambiguous. CDR3 size: 16 residues. Trimming removed 3 bases from V and 0 bases from J, with 12 bases in between. Germline CDR1 and CDR2: KGHSH and LQKENI. CDR3 nucleotide sequence: TGTGCCAGCTCACCTATCGGGGAGAGCTCTGGAAACACCATATATTTT. The encoded protein is CASSPIGESSGNTIYF.

The CDR3 bases are TGTGCCAGCAGTTTCGGGGGGAGGTACGAGCAGTACTTC. It is translated as CASSFGGRYEQYF. This sequence joins TRBV6-5 and TRBJ2-7; 7 bases are shared with TRBD2. The CDR3 runs to 13 residues. With V trimmed by 4 bases and J by 4 bases, 4 bases remained unmatched. The V gene's germline CDR1 is MNHEY and CDR2 SVGAGI.